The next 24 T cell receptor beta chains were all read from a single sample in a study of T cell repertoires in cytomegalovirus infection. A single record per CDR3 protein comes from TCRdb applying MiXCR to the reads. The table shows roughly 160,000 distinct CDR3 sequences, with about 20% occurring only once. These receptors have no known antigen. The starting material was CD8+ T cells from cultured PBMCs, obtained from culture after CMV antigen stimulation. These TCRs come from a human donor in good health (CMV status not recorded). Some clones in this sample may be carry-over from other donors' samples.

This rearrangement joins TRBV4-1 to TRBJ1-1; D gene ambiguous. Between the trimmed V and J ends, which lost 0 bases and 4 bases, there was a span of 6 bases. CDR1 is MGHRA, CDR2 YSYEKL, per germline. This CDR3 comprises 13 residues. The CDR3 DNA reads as TGCGCCAGCAGCCAAGACAAGCCCACTGAAGCTTTCTTT. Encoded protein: CASSQDKPTEAFF.

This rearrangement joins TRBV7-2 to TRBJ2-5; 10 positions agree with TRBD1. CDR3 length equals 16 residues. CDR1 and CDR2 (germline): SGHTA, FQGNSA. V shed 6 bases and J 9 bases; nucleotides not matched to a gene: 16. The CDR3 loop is CASSSAGTGVIRSQYF. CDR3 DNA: TGTGCCAGCAGTTCCGCCGGGACAGGGGTCATAAGGTCCCAGTACTTC. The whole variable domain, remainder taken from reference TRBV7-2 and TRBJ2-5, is GAGVSQSPSNKVTEKGKDVELRCDPISGHTALYWYRQSLGQGLEFLIYFQGNSAPDKSGLPSDRFSAERTGGSVSTLTIQRTQQEDSAVYLCASSSAGTGVIRSQYFGPGTRLLVL.

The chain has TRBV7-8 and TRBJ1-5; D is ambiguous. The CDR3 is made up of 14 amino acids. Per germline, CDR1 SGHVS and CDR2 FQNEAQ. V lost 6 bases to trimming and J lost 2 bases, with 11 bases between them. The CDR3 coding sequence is TGTGCCAGCAGTACCCCAGAGGGCAATCAGCCCCAGCATTTT. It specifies CASSTPEGNQPQHF. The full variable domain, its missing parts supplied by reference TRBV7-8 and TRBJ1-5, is GAGVSQSPRYKVAKRGQDVALRCDPISGHVSLFWYQQALGQGPEFLTYFQNEAQLDKSGLPSDRFFAERPEGSVSTLKIQRTQQEDSAVYLCASSTPEGNQPQHFGDGTRLSIL.

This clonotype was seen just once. The CDR3 loop is CASSFPGSPNEQFF. The CDR3 nucleotides read TGTGCCAGCAGTTTCCCGGGTTCTCCCAATGAGCAGTTCTTC. The V gene is TRBV27, the J gene TRBJ2-1; D not resolved. V lost 3 bases and J 6 bases, leaving 12 bases between the germline ends. Germline V gene data show CDR1 as MNHEY and CDR2 as SMNVEV (reference sequence). This CDR3 spans 14 amino acids.

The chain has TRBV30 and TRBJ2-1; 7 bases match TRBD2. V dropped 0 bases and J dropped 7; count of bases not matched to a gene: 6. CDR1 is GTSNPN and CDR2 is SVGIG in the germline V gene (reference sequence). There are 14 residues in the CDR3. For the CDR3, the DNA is TGTGCCTGGAGTGTATTACTAGCGTCGAATGAGCAGTTCTTC. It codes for CAWSVLLASNEQFF.

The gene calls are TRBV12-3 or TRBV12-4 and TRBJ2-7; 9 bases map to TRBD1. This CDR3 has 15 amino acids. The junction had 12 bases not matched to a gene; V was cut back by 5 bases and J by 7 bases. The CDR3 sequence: CASSPGTGIVWEQYF. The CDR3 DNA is TGTGCCAGCAGTCCGGGGACAGGGATAGTTTGGGAGCAGTACTTC.

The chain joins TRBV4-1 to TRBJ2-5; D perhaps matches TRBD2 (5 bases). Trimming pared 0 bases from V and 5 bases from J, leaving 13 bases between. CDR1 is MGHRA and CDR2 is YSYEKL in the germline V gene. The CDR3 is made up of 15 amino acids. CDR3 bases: TGCGCCAGCAGCCAAGATCTAGGAGGCGGCGAGACCCAGTACTTC. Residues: CASSQDLGGGETQYF.

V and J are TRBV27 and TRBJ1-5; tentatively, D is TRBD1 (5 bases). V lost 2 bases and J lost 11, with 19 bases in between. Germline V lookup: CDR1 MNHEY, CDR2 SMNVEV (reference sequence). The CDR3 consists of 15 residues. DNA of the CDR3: TGTGCCAGCAGTTTAGTAGGGATTTACCAACAGGCCCAGCATTTT. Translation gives CASSLVGIYQQAQHF.

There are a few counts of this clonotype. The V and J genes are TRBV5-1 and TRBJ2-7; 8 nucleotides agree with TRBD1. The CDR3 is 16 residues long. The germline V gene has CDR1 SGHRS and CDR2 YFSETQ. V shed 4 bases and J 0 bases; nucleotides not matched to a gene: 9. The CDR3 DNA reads TGCGCCAGCAGCCTACACCACAGGGGGATCTCCTACGAGCAGTACTTC. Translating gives CASSLHHRGISYEQYF.

The CDR3 nucleotides are TGTGCCAGCAGCTCGCCGGGACAGGGTACCCACGAGCAGTACTTC. It encodes CASSSPGQGTHEQYF. The rearrangement links TRBV7-9 to TRBJ2-7; 9 bases line up with TRBD1. J lost 5 bases, V lost 4 bases, and 9 bases had no gene match. Germline V gene data show CDR1 as SEHNR and CDR2 as FQNEAQ (reference sequence). The CDR3 has 15 amino acids.

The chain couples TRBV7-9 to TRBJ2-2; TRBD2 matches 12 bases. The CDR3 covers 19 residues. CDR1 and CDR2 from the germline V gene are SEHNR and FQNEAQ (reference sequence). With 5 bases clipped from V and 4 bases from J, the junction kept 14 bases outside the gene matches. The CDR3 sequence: CASSALLAGGPPSTGELFF. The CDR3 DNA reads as TGTGCCAGCAGCGCCTTACTAGCGGGGGGCCCTCCGTCCACCGGGGAGCTGTTTTTT.

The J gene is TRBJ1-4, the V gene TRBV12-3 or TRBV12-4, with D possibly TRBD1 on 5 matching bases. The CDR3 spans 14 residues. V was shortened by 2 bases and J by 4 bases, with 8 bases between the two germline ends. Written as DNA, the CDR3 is TGTGCCAGCAGTTTAATAGGGGATAATGAAAAACTGTTTTTT. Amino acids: CASSLIGDNEKLFF.

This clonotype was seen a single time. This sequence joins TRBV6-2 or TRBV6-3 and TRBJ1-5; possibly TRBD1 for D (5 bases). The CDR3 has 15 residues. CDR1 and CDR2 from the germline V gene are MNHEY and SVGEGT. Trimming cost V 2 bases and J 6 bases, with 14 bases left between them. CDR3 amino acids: CASSYVSGAGQPQHF. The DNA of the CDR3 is TGTGCCAGCAGTTACGTATCTGGGGCAGGTCAGCCCCAGCATTTT.

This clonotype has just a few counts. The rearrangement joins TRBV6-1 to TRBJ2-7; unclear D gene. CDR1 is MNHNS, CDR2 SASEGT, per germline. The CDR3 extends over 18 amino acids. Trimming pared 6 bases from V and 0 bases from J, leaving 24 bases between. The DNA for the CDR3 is TGTGCCAGCAGCGACACAACAACACAACTCCTGAGCTCCTACGAGCAGTACTTC. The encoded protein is CASSDTTTQLLSSYEQYF.

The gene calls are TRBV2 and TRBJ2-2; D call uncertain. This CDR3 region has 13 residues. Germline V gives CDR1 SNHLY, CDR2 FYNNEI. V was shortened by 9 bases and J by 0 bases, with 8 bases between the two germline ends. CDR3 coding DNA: TGTGCCAGACGGATTTCGAACACCGGGGAGCTGTTTTTT. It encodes CARRISNTGELFF.

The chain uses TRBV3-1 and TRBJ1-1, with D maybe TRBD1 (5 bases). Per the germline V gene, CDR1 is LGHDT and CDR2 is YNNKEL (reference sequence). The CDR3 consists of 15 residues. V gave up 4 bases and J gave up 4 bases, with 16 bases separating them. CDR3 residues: CASSPRTWGGTEAFF. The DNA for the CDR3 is TGTGCCAGCAGCCCCCGTACCTGGGGGGGCACTGAAGCTTTCTTT.

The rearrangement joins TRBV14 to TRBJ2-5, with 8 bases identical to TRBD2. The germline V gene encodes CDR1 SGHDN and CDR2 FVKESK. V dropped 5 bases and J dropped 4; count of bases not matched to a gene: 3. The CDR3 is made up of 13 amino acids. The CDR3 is CASSVSGGETQYF. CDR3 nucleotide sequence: TGTGCCAGCAGCGTCAGCGGGGGAGAGACCCAGTACTTC.

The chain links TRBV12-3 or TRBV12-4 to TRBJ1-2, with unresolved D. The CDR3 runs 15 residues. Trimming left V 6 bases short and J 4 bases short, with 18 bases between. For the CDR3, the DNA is TGTGCCAGCAGCGCCTCGAATACAGTACTCTATGGCTACACCTTC. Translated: CASSASNTVLYGYTF.

This chain's CDR3 is CASSLAGTGIKNEPGYTF. The CDR3 DNA sequence: TGTGCCAGCAGCTTAGCCGGGACAGGGATAAAGAATGAGCCTGGCTACACCTTC. The chain combines TRBV7-9 with TRBJ1-2, with 9 bases that match TRBD1. The CDR3 has 18 amino acids. J lost 7 bases, V lost 0 bases, and 15 bases had no gene match. CDR1 and CDR2 from the germline V gene are SEHNR and FQNEAQ (reference sequence).

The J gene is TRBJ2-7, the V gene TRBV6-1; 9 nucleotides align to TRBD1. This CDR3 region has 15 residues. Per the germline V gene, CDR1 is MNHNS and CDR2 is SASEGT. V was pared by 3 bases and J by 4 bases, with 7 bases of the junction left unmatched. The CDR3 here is CASSEDRGIIYEQYF. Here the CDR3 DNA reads TGTGCCAGCAGTGAGGACAGGGGTATTATTTACGAGCAGTACTTC.

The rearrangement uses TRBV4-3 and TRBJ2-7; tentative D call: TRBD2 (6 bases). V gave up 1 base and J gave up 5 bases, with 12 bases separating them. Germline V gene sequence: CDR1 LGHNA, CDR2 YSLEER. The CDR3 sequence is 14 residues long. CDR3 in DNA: TGCGCCAGCAGCCAAGGGCGGGGAGTCCACGAGCAGTACTTC. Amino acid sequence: CASSQGRGVHEQYF.

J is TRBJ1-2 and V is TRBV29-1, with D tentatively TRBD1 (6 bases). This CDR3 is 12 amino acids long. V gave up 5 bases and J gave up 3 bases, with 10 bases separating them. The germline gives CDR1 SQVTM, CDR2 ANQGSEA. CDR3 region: CSVPGADYGYTF. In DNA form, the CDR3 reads TGCAGCGTTCCAGGGGCGGACTATGGCTACACCTTC.

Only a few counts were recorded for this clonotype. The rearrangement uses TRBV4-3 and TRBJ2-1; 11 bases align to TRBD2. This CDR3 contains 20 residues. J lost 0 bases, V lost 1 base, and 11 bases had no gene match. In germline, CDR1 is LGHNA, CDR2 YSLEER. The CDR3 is CASSQGVGLAGDSSYNEQFF. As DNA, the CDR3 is TGCGCCAGCAGCCAAGGGGTCGGACTAGCGGGTGACAGCTCCTACAATGAGCAGTTCTTC.

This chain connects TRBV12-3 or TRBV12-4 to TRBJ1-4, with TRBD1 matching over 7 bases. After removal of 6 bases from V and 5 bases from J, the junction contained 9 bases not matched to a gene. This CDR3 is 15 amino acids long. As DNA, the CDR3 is TGTGCCAGCAGGCCCTCCGGGACAGCAAATGAAAAACTGTTTTTT. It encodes CASRPSGTANEKLFF.